One sample yielded the 8 T cell receptor beta chains listed below, sequenced in a study of shared clonotypes between healthy human individuals. Produced via immunoSEQ multiplex PCR; TCRdb's table is partial and in-frame only. This table has 2 million or so clones, over 85% appearing once. Sequences were obtained from naive CD4+ T cells sorted from blood. Sample subset: CD45RA+ positively selected. These receptors originate from a man younger than 35 in good health.

As DNA, the CDR3 is TGTGCCAGCACAACAGGGGGCAAAAAGACCCAGTACTTC. Translated: CASTTGGKKTQYF. The chain carries TRBV28 and TRBJ2-5, with 9 bases fitting TRBD1. Trimming at V came to 7 bases and at J to 6 bases, leaving 6 bases not matched to a gene. This CDR3 is 13 amino acids long. Germline CDR1 MDHEN, CDR2 SYDVKM. Full variable domain (outside the CDR3, taken from reference TRBV28 and TRBJ2-5): DVKVTQSSRYLVKRTGEKVFLECVQDMDHENMFWYRQDPGLGLRLIYFSYDVKMKEKGDIPEGYSVSREKKERFSLILESASTNQTSMYLCASTTGGKKTQYFGPGTRLLVL.

This rearrangement joins TRBV6-1 to TRBJ2-3; 8 nucleotides align to TRBD1. V was clipped by 7 bases and J by 4 bases; unmatched bases: 10. The CDR3 consists of 15 residues. Germline values: CDR1 MNHNS, CDR2 SASEGT. The CDR3, as DNA: TGTGCCAGCAAAATGGACAGGGCTGGAGCAGATACGCAGTATTTT. It is translated as CASKMDRAGADTQYF.

The chain carries TRBV2 and TRBJ2-1; D may be TRBD2 (5 bases). The CDR3 is made up of 15 amino acids. The germline V gene has CDR1 SNHLY and CDR2 FYNNEI. V lost 6 bases, J lost 0 bases, and 12 bases lay in between. CDR3 coding DNA: TGTGCCAGCAGCCTCGATGAGGGCTCCTACAATGAGCAGTTCTTC. It encodes CASSLDEGSYNEQFF.

Of note for this clone: One end of the junction fails to match germline, which may point to a read error. The chain uses TRBV7-7 and TRBJ2-1, with D perhaps TRBD2 (6 bases). The CDR3 has 19 residues. Germline V CDR1 and CDR2: SSHAT, FNYEAQ (reference sequence). The CDR3 reads CASSLPHHLAVSSYNEQFF. The CDR3 nucleotides are TGTGCTAGCAGCTTACCCCACCACTTAGCGGTTAGCTCCTACAATGAGCAGTTCTTC.

The rearrangement uses TRBV5-6 and TRBJ2-7; D is undetermined. Germline loops: CDR1 SGHDT, CDR2 YYEEEE. The CDR3 is 14 residues long. The V gene lost 3 bases and the J gene lost 1 base, with 11 bases spanning the gap. Written as DNA, the CDR3 is TGTGCCAGCAGCTCCTCGGCCGGATCCTACGAGCAGTACTTC. This translates into CASSSSAGSYEQYF.

J is TRBJ2-1 and V is TRBV30; TRBD1 matches 10 bases. This CDR3 has 16 residues. Trimming removed 2 bases from V and 3 bases from J; junction bases left unmatched: 7. Germline lookup yields CDR1 GTSNPN and CDR2 SVGIG (reference sequence). CDR3 residues: CAWSPGTGVGYNEQFF. In nucleotides, the CDR3 is TGTGCCTGGAGTCCCGGGACAGGGGTCGGCTACAATGAGCAGTTCTTC.

This clone was seen a single time. Within the sample, other DNA sequences also encode this same CDR3. V is TRBV30 and J is TRBJ2-5; D remains unclear. This CDR3 comprises 13 residues. CDR1 and CDR2 from the germline V gene are GTSNPN and SVGIG (reference sequence). V dropped 0 bases and J dropped 1 base, with 6 bases sitting between them. Here the CDR3 reads CAWSVGTQETQYF. The CDR3 nucleotides are TGTGCCTGGAGTGTAGGTACCCAAGAGACCCAGTACTTC.

The V and J genes are TRBV14 and TRBJ2-1; D gene ambiguous. Germline lookup yields CDR1 SGHDN and CDR2 FVKESK. Between the trimmed V and J ends, which lost 3 bases and 2 bases, there was a span of 11 bases. CDR3 length equals 15 residues. The CDR3 region is CASSQRVSPYNEQFF. In nucleotides, the CDR3 is TGTGCCAGCAGCCAGCGAGTCTCCCCCTACAATGAGCAGTTCTTC.